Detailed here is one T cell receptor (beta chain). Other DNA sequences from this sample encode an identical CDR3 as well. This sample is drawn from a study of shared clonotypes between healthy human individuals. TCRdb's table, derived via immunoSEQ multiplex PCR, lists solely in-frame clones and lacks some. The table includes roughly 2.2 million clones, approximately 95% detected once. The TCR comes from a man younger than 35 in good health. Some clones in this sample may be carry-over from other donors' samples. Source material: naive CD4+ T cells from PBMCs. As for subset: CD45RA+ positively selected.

CDR3 sequence (DNA): TGTGCCAGCTCACCACCGGGCAGCTACGAGCAGTACTTC. Amino acids: CASSPPGSYEQYF. This chain links TRBV18 with TRBJ2-7; D is unresolved. The CDR3 runs to 13 residues. The germline CDR1 and CDR2 sequences are KGHSH and LQKENI. V lost 0 bases, J lost 3 bases, and 6 bases lay in between.